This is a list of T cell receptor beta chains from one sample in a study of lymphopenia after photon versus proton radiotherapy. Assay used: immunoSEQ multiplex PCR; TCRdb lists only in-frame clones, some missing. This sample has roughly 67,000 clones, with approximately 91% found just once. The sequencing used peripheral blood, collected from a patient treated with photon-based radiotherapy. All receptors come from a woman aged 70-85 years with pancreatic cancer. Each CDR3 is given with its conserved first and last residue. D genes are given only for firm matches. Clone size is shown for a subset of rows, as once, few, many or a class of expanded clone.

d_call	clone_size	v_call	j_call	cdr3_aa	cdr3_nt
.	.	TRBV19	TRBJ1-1	CASSISGVYTEAFF	TGTGCCAGTAGTATTTCAGGGGTGTACACTGAAGCTTTCTTT
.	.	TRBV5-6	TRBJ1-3	CASSFRQLRGNTIYF	TGTGCCAGCAGCTTTAGGCAGCTTAGGGGAAACACCATATATTTT
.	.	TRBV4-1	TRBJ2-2	CASSQDKIAGELFF	TGCGCCAGCAGCCAAGATAAGATTGCCGGGGAGCTGTTTTTT
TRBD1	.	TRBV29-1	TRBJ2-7	CSVEAYLGQGTDEQYF	TGCAGCGTTGAAGCGTACCTCGGACAGGGGACCGACGAGCAGTACTTC
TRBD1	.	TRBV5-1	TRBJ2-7	CASSLGQRVEQYF	TGCGCCAGCAGCCTGGGACAGCGTGTGGAGCAGTACTTC
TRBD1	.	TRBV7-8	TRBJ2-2	CASRRRTGQASTGELFF	TGTGCCAGCAGGCGAAGAACCGGACAGGCGAGCACCGGGGAGCTGTTTTTT
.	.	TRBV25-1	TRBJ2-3	CASRKPSTDTQYF	TGTGCCAGCAGGAAACCCAGCACAGATACGCAGTATTTT
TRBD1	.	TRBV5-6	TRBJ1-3	CASSLTGGNTIYF	TGTGCCAGCAGCTTGACAGGGGGGAACACCATATATTTT
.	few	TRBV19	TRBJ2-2	CASSGGLYTGELFF	TGTGCCAGTAGTGGAGGACTGTACACCGGGGAGCTGTTTTTT
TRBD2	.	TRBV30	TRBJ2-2	CAWTTSGGFTGELFF	TGTGCCTGGACGACTAGCGGGGGCTTCACCGGGGAGCTGTTTTTT
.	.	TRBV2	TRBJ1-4	CASRNWRETNEKLFF	TGTGCCAGCCGCAACTGGAGGGAAACTAATGAAAAACTGTTTTTT
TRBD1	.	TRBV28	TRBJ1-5	CASSERGVRDRELGQPQHF	TGTGCCAGCAGTGAGAGAGGTGTTAGGGACAGGGAATTGGGTCAGCCCCAGCATTTT
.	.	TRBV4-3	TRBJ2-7	CASSQDLQTRRGYEQYF	TGCGCCAGCAGCCAAGATCTGCAGACTAGGCGGGGCTACGAGCAGTACTTC
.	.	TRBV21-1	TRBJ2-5	CASRPTTALWTQYF	TGTGCCAGCAGACCCACAACAGCCTTGTGGACCCAGTACTTC
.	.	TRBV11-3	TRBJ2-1	CASSVARWFNSYNEQFF	TGTGCCAGCAGCGTAGCCAGGTGGTTCAATTCCTACAATGAGCAGTTCTTC
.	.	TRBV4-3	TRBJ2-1	CASSQGQGSFNEQFF	TGCGCCAGCAGCCAAGGCCAGGGGTCTTTTAATGAGCAGTTCTTC
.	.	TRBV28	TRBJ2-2	CASRKEGAGELFF	TGTGCCAGCAGGAAAGAGGGAGCCGGGGAGCTGTTTTTT
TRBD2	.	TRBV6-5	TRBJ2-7	CASSYASGIYEQYF	TGTGCCAGCAGTTACGCTAGCGGGATCTACGAGCAGTACTTC
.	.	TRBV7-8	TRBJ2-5	CASSLVGSQETQYF	TGTGCCAGCAGCTTAGTAGGGAGCCAAGAGACCCAGTACTTC
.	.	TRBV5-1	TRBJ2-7	CASSFRDGLYEQYF	TGCGCCAGCAGCTTCCGGGACGGACTCTACGAGCAGTACTTC
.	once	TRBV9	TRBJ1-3	CASSVGQDSGNTIYF	TGTGCCAGCAGCGTAGGGCAGGACTCTGGAAACACCATATATTTT
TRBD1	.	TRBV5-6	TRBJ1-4	CASSFGQGEGKLFF	TGTGCCAGCAGCTTTGGACAGGGGGAGGGAAAACTGTTTTTT
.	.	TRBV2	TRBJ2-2	CASSNRRGGELFF	TGTGCCAGCAGTAACCGCCGTGGCGGGGAGCTGTTTTTT
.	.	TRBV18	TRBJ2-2	CASSPPSVAGELFF	TGTGCCAGCTCACCACCGTCGGTGGCCGGGGAGCTGTTTTTT
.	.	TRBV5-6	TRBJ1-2	CASSLPVAGYGYTF	TGTGCCAGCAGCTTGCCGGTGGCGGGCTATGGCTACACCTTC
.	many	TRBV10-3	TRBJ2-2	CAAKDKDTGELFF	TGTGCCGCTAAGGACAAAGACACCGGGGAGCTGTTTTTT
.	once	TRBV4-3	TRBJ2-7	CASSQDRARSEQYF	TGCGCCAGCAGCCAAGATAGGGCGCGATCCGAGCAGTACTTC
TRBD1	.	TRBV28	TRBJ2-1	CASSSRGDRGLDEQFF	TGTGCCAGCAGTTCGCGGGGGGACAGGGGGCTGGATGAGCAGTTCTTC
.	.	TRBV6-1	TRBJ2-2	CASSEVGLLGELFF	TGTGCCAGCAGTGAAGTAGGACTTCTCGGGGAGCTGTTTTTT
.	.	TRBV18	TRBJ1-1	CASSPTDRGRTEAFF	TGTGCCAGCTCACCTACGGACAGAGGGAGAACTGAAGCTTTCTTT
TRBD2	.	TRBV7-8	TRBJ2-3	CASSLATRTSGRYRTDTQYF	TGTGCCAGCAGCTTAGCAACTCGGACTAGCGGGAGGTACCGGACAGATACGCAGTATTTT
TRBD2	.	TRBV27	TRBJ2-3	CASGTSGTSDTQYF	TGTGCCAGTGGGACTAGCGGGACGTCAGATACGCAGTATTTT
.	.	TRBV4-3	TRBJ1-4	CASSKSTQRPTNEKLFF	TGCGCCAGCAGCAAGTCGACTCAGCGGCCAACTAATGAAAAACTGTTTTTT
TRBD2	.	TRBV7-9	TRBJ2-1	CASSGLAGGPNEQFF	TGTGCCAGCAGCGGACTAGCGGGAGGGCCGAATGAGCAGTTCTTC
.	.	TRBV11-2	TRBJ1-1	CASSLEGKNTEAFF	TGTGCCAGCAGCTTAGAAGGCAAGAACACTGAAGCTTTCTTT
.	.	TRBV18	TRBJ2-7	CASSLNGGGVSYEQYF	TGTGCCAGCTCGCTAAATGGCGGGGGCGTCTCCTACGAGCAGTACTTC
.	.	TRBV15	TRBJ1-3	CATSRDRPLTGNTIYF	TGTGCCACCAGCAGAGATCGTCCACTTACTGGAAACACCATATATTTT
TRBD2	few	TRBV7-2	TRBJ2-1	CASSLAKGGLAGTNEQFF	TGTGCCAGCAGCTTAGCCAAGGGGGGGCTAGCGGGAACCAATGAGCAGTTCTTC
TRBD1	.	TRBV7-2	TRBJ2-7	CASSFLTGVHEQYF	TGTGCCAGCAGCTTCCTTACAGGGGTTCACGAGCAGTACTTC
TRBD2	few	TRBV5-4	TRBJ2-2	CASSLGGGRRTGELFF	TGTGCCAGCAGCTTGGGTGGCGGGAGACGGACCGGGGAGCTGTTTTTT
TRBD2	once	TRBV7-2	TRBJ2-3	CASKSRGRVDTQYF	TGTGCCAGCAAGTCTCGCGGGAGAGTAGATACGCAGTATTTT
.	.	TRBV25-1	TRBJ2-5	CASSPGAGETQYF	TGTGCCAGCAGTCCCGGGGCCGGGGAGACCCAGTACTTC
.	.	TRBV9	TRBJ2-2	CASSATNRGGNTGELFF	TGTGCCAGCAGCGCGACCAACAGGGGGGGAAACACCGGGGAGCTGTTTTTT
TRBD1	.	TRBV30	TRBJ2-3	CAWAFSPTGRDTQYF	TGTGCCTGGGCCTTCTCTCCGACAGGGCGGGATACGCAGTATTTT
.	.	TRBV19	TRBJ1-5	CASSVTGDSNQPQHF	TGTGCCAGTAGTGTCACAGGAGATAGCAATCAGCCCCAGCATTTT
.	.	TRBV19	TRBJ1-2	CASSIGGRYGYTF	TGTGCCAGTAGTATTGGAGGTCGCTACGGCTACACCTTC
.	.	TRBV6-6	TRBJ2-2	CASSRWTNTGELFF	TGTGCCAGCAGTCGATGGACTAACACCGGGGAGCTGTTTTTT
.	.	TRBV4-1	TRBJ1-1	CASSHGTNTEAFF	TGCGCCAGCAGCCACGGAACCAACACTGAAGCTTTCTTT